The 19 T cell receptor beta chains below come from one sample, sequenced in a study of T cells in Graves' hyperthyroidism and ophthalmopathy. RNA transcripts served as the template for amplifying TCR beta CDR3 regions. The TCR CDR3 was amplified in a first-round RT-PCR using the HTBI primer set. TCRdb reprocessed the multiplex PCR reads via MiXCR and lists one record per CDR3 protein. The sample shows some 440,000 distinct CDR3 sequences, 15% to 17% of them seen only once. Specimen: blood. These receptors were collected from a woman younger than 30 with Graves' hyperthyroidism.

Ten or more counts support this clonotype. The genes are TRBV20-1 and TRBJ2-7, with D possibly TRBD1 on 6 matching bases. This CDR3 spans 13 amino acids. Germline V gene data show CDR1 as DFQATT and CDR2 as SNEGSKA (reference sequence). V was pared by 3 bases and J by 2 bases, with 11 bases between. CDR3 loop: CSASAGDAYEQYF. The CDR3 DNA sequence: TGCAGTGCTAGCGCAGGGGATGCCTACGAGCAGTACTTC.

This clonotype has just a few counts. The chain employs TRBV6-5 and TRBJ2-3, with 10 bases fitting TRBD2. Germline lookup yields CDR1 MNHEY and CDR2 SVGAGI. The CDR3 has 15 amino acids. The J segment lost 2 bases and the V segment lost 4 bases, leaving 3 bases of the junction unmatched. The DNA for the CDR3 is TGTGCCAGCAGTTGGACTAGCGGATACACAGATACGCAGTATTTT. Protein product: CASSWTSGYTDTQYF.

The gene calls are TRBV5-1 and TRBJ2-3, with D tentatively TRBD1 (6 bases). CDR3 length: 16 residues. The V and J ends lost 4 bases and 0 bases respectively, with 15 bases between them. Germline V lookup: CDR1 SGHRS, CDR2 YFSETQ. As DNA, the CDR3 is TGCGCCAGCAGCCCCGGGACAACCTATAGCACAGATACGCAGTATTTT. As protein: CASSPGTTYSTDTQYF.

This chain connects TRBV5-6 to TRBJ1-3; D is possibly TRBD1 (6 bases). V was pared by 4 bases and J by 0 bases, with 11 bases between. Per the germline V gene, CDR1 is SGHDT and CDR2 is YYEEEE. The CDR3 runs 15 residues. In DNA, the CDR3 is TGTGCCAGCAGCCGCGGGACAAACTCTGGAAACACCATATATTTT. Its translation is CASSRGTNSGNTIYF.

This clonotype occurred a few times. This sequence joins TRBV19 and TRBJ1-2; 10 bases fit TRBD1. Losses at the gene ends were 6 bases for V and 3 bases for J; bases not matched to a gene: 4. The CDR3 spans 14 residues. CDR1 is LNHDA, CDR2 SQIVND, per germline (reference sequence). Here the CDR3 reads CASSGGTGDYGYTF. The DNA of the CDR3 is TGTGCCAGTAGCGGTGGGACAGGGGACTATGGCTACACCTTC.

This clonotype showed up many times. The chain recombines TRBV9 with TRBJ2-7; the match to TRBD2 covers 9 bases. V gave up 0 bases and J gave up 1 base; unmatched junction bases: 2. Germline CDR1 SGDLS, CDR2 YYNGEE. The CDR3 is 15 residues long. CDR3: CASSVASGVSYEQYF. The DNA of the CDR3 is TGTGCCAGCAGCGTAGCTAGCGGGGTTTCCTACGAGCAGTACTTC.

This clonotype was detected ten times or more. The chain has TRBV5-1 and TRBJ2-1; TRBD2 matches 9 bases. The CDR3 extends over 14 amino acids. The V segment lost 4 bases and the J segment 8 bases; nucleotides outside the gene matches: 7. Germline V lookup: CDR1 SGHRS, CDR2 YFSETQ. The CDR3 is CASSTRGGSDEQFF. The CDR3 coding sequence is TGCGCCAGCAGCACGCGGGGGGGCTCGGATGAGCAGTTCTTC.

This clonotype was counted at least ten times. The chain uses TRBV12-5 and TRBJ2-3; 11 positions agree with TRBD1. Germline CDR1 reads LGHNT; CDR2 reads FRNRAP. The CDR3 runs to 15 residues. V lost 6 bases and J lost 4; bases outside the gene matches: 6. The CDR3, as DNA: TGTGCTAGTGGCCCCGGGACAGGGGGATCAGATACGCAGTATTTT. It yields the protein CASGPGTGGSDTQYF.

This clonotype was recorded at least ten times. J is TRBJ2-7 and V is TRBV7-3; D remains ambiguous. This CDR3 comprises 13 residues. The V end lost 9 bases, the J end lost 2 bases, and 14 bases lay between the germline ends. Germline V gene sequence: CDR1 SGHTA, CDR2 FQGTGA. The CDR3 sequence: CASPGILPYEQYF. The DNA of the CDR3 is TGTGCCAGTCCAGGAATTCTTCCCTACGAGCAGTACTTC.

The chain has TRBV5-1 and TRBJ2-6; 8 nucleotides match TRBD1. Unmatched junction bases numbered 5, after V lost 0 bases and J lost 0 bases. Germline assignment: CDR1 SGHRS and CDR2 YFSETQ. The length of the CDR3 is 18 residues. CDR3 sequence reads: CASSLAGTGGSGANVLTF. The DNA for the CDR3 is TGCGCCAGCAGCTTGGCGGGGACAGGTGGCTCTGGGGCCAACGTCCTGACTTTC.

The gene calls are TRBV28 and TRBJ1-4, with 8 nucleotides matching TRBD1. The trim removed 5 bases at V and 6 bases at J, leaving 8 bases unmatched. The length of the CDR3 is 15 residues. Looked up from germline, CDR1 is MDHEN and CDR2 is SYDVKM. The CDR3 loop is CASSPRTGQDEKLFF. The CDR3 DNA sequence: TGTGCCAGCAGTCCTCGGACAGGGCAGGATGAAAAACTGTTTTTT.

This clonotype was seen a few times. The rearrangement links TRBV14 to TRBJ2-3, with a weak D call TRBD2 (5 bases). The CDR3 runs 14 residues. CDR1 is SGHDN, CDR2 FVKESK, per germline. Trimming removed 4 bases at V and 5 bases at J, with 13 bases between. The CDR3 loop reads CASSPPGSGDTQYF. In nucleotides, the CDR3 is TGTGCCAGCAGCCCACCGGGGTCCGGAGATACGCAGTATTTT.

V gene TRBV19 combines with J gene TRBJ1-4; TRBD1 matches 7 bases. The CDR3 covers 13 residues. Per the germline V gene, CDR1 is LNHDA and CDR2 is SQIVND (reference sequence). V gave up 4 bases and J gave up 8 bases; unmatched junction bases: 4. CDR3 DNA sequence: TGTGCCAGTAGTACAGGGGGAGGGGAAAAACTGTTTTTT. Translating it yields CASSTGGGEKLFF. Together with reference TRBV19 and TRBJ1-4, the CDR3 gives the full variable domain: DGGITQSPKYLFRKEGQNVTLSCEQNLNHDAMYWYRQDPGQGLRLIYYSQIVNDFQKGDIAEGYSVSREKKESFPLTVTSAQKNPTAFYLCASSTGGGEKLFFGSGTQLSVL.

There are a few counts of this clonotype. V and J are TRBV20-1 and TRBJ1-6; D uncertain. V lost 1 base and J lost 3, with 10 bases in between. CDR1 and CDR2 (germline): DFQATT, SNEGSKA (reference sequence). The CDR3 spans 15 residues. CDR3 in DNA: TGCAGTGCTAGAGTTCAGTTAGACTATAATTCACCCCTCCACTTT. Its translation is CSARVQLDYNSPLHF.

The chain uses TRBV6-1 and TRBJ2-2, with 10 bases aligning to TRBD2. CDR3 size: 15 residues. Germline V gives CDR1 MNHNS, CDR2 SASEGT. The ends lost 5 bases at V and 5 bases at J; junction bases unmatched: 5. CDR3 nucleotide sequence: TGTGCCAGCAGTCGCAGCGGGGGGGGGACCGGGGAGCTGTTTTTT. This translates into CASSRSGGGTGELFF.

This clonotype was counted many times. The chain carries TRBV27 and TRBJ2-2; maybe TRBD1 (6 bases). Germline CDR1 MNHEY, CDR2 SMNVEV (reference sequence). The CDR3 spans 16 residues. V dropped 7 bases and J dropped 1 base, with 16 bases sitting between them. The CDR3 loop is CASKGVIRGNTGELFF. The CDR3 region has the DNA TGTGCCAGCAAGGGGGTCATTCGCGGGAACACCGGGGAGCTGTTTTTT.

This clonotype has ten or more counts. This chain connects TRBV7-2 to TRBJ2-1; possible D gene TRBD2, 5 bases. This CDR3 is built from 14 residues. Germline loops: CDR1 SGHTA, CDR2 FQGNSA. The V end lost 1 base, the J end lost 8 bases, and 12 bases lay between the germline ends. The CDR3: CASSLGVLAYEQFF. CDR3 DNA sequence: TGTGCCAGCAGCTTAGGCGTTCTAGCCTATGAGCAGTTCTTC.

This clonotype was detected ten times or more. The chain links TRBV19 to TRBJ2-3; D unresolved. This CDR3 comprises 12 residues. V lost 6 bases, J lost 5 bases, and 9 bases lay in between. Germline V lookup: CDR1 LNHDA, CDR2 SQIVND (reference sequence). The CDR3, as DNA: TGTGCCAGTAGAGGAGATTTAGATACGCAGTATTTT. As protein: CASRGDLDTQYF.

This clonotype was recorded many times. The chain is built from TRBV7-8 and TRBJ2-1, with TRBD2 matching over 7 bases. Germline V gene sequence: CDR1 SGHVS, CDR2 FQNEAQ. The J segment lost 5 bases and the V segment lost 5 bases, leaving 9 bases of the junction unmatched. CDR3 length equals 15 residues. This CDR3 reads CASSPLPGLNNEQFF. As DNA, the CDR3 is TGTGCCAGCAGCCCTTTACCGGGACTAAACAATGAGCAGTTCTTC.